This entry describes one T cell receptor (beta chain). Its antigen is unknown. The data belong to a study of identical twins. V was clipped by 5 bases and J by 7 bases, with 8 bases between them. The germline V gene has CDR1 MNHNY and CDR2 SVGAGI (reference sequence). The CDR3 consists of 11 residues. Each CDR3 protein gets one entry after TCRdb re-called the 5' RACE reads with MiXCR. The sample lists hundreds of thousands of distinct CDR3 sequences; over 15% were seen once. Broader study findings: Clonotypes of the beta chain that were abundant in cord blood carried fewer insertions (memory repertoires showed none).

This sample was shared with a second study, whose subject was T cells expressing NK-cell markers. That source notes: Of eight sequenced donors, seven were HCMV-seropositive and one HCMV-seronegative.

Input material: PBMCs. This receptor was identified in a young woman in good health. This rearrangement joins TRBV6-6 to TRBJ1-2; D is perhaps TRBD1 (5 bases). CDR3 loop: CASSEDIGYTF. CDR3 coding DNA: TGTGCCAGCAGTGAGGACATTGGCTACACCTTC.